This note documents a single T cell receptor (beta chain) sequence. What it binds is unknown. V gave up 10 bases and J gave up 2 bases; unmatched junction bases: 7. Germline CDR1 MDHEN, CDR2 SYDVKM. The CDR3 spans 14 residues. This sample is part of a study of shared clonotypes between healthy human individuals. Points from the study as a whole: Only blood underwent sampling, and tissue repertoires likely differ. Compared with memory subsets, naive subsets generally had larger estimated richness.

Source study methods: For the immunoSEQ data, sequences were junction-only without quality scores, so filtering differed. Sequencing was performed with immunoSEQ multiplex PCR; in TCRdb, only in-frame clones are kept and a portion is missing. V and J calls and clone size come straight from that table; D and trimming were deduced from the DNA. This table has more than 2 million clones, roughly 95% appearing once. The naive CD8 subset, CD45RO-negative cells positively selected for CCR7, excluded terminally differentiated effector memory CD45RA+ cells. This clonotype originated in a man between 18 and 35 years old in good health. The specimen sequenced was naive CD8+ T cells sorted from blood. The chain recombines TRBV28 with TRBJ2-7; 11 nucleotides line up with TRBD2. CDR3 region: CATFLAGGAYEQYF. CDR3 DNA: TGTGCCACATTTCTAGCGGGAGGTGCCTACGAGCAGTACTTC.